A selection of T cell receptor beta chains follows, all from one sample in a study of glioma-infiltrating T cells after dendritic cell vaccination. TCRdb's table, derived via immunoSEQ multiplex PCR, lists solely in-frame clones and lacks some. The table shows 85,000 to 100,000 clones, with about 85% occurring only once. Sequenced material: blood, taken after dendritic cell vaccination. Source of these receptors: a human donor with glioblastoma. The CDR3 runs from the conserved cysteine through the conserved F or W. The order of the fields is CDR3 length, V gene, J gene, D gene, clone size, CDR3 protein, CDR3 DNA. The D gene is left open where the match is weak. Size values are once, few and many counts, or a class for expanded clones, and some rows have none.

CDR3 length: 14
V gene: TRBV5-1
J gene: TRBJ1-5
D gene: TRBD1
clone size: .
CDR3 protein: CASRAGTDNQPQHF
CDR3 DNA: TGCGCCAGCAGAGCAGGGACAGACAATCAGCCCCAGCATTTT

CDR3 length: 15
V gene: TRBV5-1
J gene: TRBJ2-1
D gene: TRBD1
clone size: .
CDR3 protein: CASSWKGDRPSEQFF
CDR3 DNA: TGCGCCAGCAGCTGGAAGGGGGACAGGCCGAGCGAGCAGTTCTTC

CDR3 length: 15
V gene: TRBV5-4
J gene: TRBJ2-1
D gene: TRBD2
clone size: few
CDR3 protein: CASSFPAGAYNEQFF
CDR3 DNA: TGTGCCAGCAGCTTTCCAGCGGGGGCCTACAATGAGCAGTTCTTC

CDR3 length: 14
V gene: TRBV18
J gene: TRBJ2-5
D gene: .
clone size: .
CDR3 protein: CASSPRQGRETQYF
CDR3 DNA: TGTGCCAGCTCACCACGGCAGGGTAGAGAGACCCAGTACTTC

CDR3 length: 12
V gene: TRBV7-9
J gene: TRBJ2-1
D gene: .
clone size: .
CDR3 protein: CASSLMSNEQFF
CDR3 DNA: TGTGCCAGCAGCTTAATGTCAAATGAGCAGTTCTTC

CDR3 length: 14
V gene: TRBV30
J gene: TRBJ2-3
D gene: .
clone size: .
CDR3 protein: CAWMRASLGDTQYF
CDR3 DNA: TGTGCCTGGATGCGGGCCTCCCTGGGCGATACGCAGTATTTT

CDR3 length: 15
V gene: TRBV4-1
J gene: TRBJ1-1
D gene: TRBD1
clone size: .
CDR3 protein: CASSKTDRLNTEAFF
CDR3 DNA: TGCGCCAGCAGCAAAACGGACAGGCTGAACACTGAAGCTTTCTTT

CDR3 length: 12
V gene: TRBV2
J gene: TRBJ2-7
D gene: .
clone size: few
CDR3 protein: CASGREIYEQYF
CDR3 DNA: TGTGCCAGCGGCCGGGAAATCTACGAGCAGTACTTC

CDR3 length: 15
V gene: TRBV30
J gene: TRBJ1-6
D gene: .
clone size: .
CDR3 protein: CAWSFPGTTGSPLHF
CDR3 DNA: TGTGCCTGGAGTTTCCCCGGGACTACCGGTTCACCCCTCCACTTT

CDR3 length: 13
V gene: TRBV25-1
J gene: TRBJ2-7
D gene: TRBD1
clone size: once
CDR3 protein: CASSELDRAEQYF
CDR3 DNA: TGTGCCAGCAGTGAACTCGACAGGGCCGAGCAGTACTTC

CDR3 length: 13
V gene: TRBV5-4
J gene: TRBJ2-2
D gene: .
clone size: .
CDR3 protein: CASSSVKTGELFF
CDR3 DNA: TGTGCCAGCAGCTCAGTAAAAACCGGGGAGCTGTTTTTT

CDR3 length: 12
V gene: TRBV30
J gene: TRBJ1-2
D gene: .
clone size: .
CDR3 protein: CAWSGGGYGYTF
CDR3 DNA: TGTGCCTGGAGTGGAGGTGGCTATGGCTACACCTTC

CDR3 length: 14
V gene: TRBV10-3
J gene: TRBJ1-3
D gene: .
clone size: .
CDR3 protein: CAISEQVSGNTIYF
CDR3 DNA: TGTGCCATCAGTGAGCAGGTCTCTGGAAACACCATATATTTT

CDR3 length: 16
V gene: TRBV5-6
J gene: TRBJ1-5
D gene: .
clone size: .
CDR3 protein: CASSLGQGMSNQPQHF
CDR3 DNA: TGTGCCAGCAGCTTGGGTCAGGGTATGAGCAATCAGCCCCAGCATTTT

CDR3 length: 14
V gene: TRBV30
J gene: TRBJ2-3
D gene: .
clone size: .
CDR3 protein: CACRTAWGTDTQYF
CDR3 DNA: TGTGCCTGCCGGACAGCATGGGGCACAGATACGCAGTATTTT

CDR3 length: 15
V gene: TRBV28
J gene: TRBJ1-1
D gene: .
clone size: .
CDR3 protein: CASTWGGGPNTEAFF
CDR3 DNA: TGTGCCAGTACTTGGGGGGGCGGACCGAACACTGAAGCTTTCTTT

CDR3 length: 14
V gene: TRBV30
J gene: TRBJ1-5
D gene: TRBD1
clone size: few
CDR3 protein: CAGGDRGYNQPQHF
CDR3 DNA: TGTGCCGGTGGAGACAGGGGGTACAATCAGCCCCAGCATTTT

CDR3 length: 14
V gene: TRBV6-5
J gene: TRBJ2-1
D gene: TRBD1
clone size: .
CDR3 protein: CASSGQGAYNEQFF
CDR3 DNA: TGTGCCAGCAGCGGACAGGGGGCCTACAATGAGCAGTTCTTC

CDR3 length: 17
V gene: TRBV7-9
J gene: TRBJ2-2
D gene: TRBD2
clone size: .
CDR3 protein: CASSLASTSGATGELFF
CDR3 DNA: TGTGCCAGCAGTCTAGCATCGACTAGCGGGGCCACCGGGGAGCTGTTTTTT

CDR3 length: 14
V gene: TRBV2
J gene: TRBJ1-2
D gene: TRBD1
clone size: .
CDR3 protein: CASRRGQNNYGYTF
CDR3 DNA: TGTGCCAGCAGGAGGGGACAGAATAACTATGGCTACACCTTC

CDR3 length: 11
V gene: TRBV29-1
J gene: TRBJ1-2
D gene: TRBD1
clone size: .
CDR3 protein: CSVGTGDGYTF
CDR3 DNA: TGCAGCGTGGGGACAGGGGATGGCTACACCTTC

CDR3 length: 14
V gene: TRBV5-1
J gene: TRBJ2-1
D gene: TRBD1
clone size: .
CDR3 protein: CASSPGQGMNEQFF
CDR3 DNA: TGCGCCAGCAGCCCGGGACAGGGTATGAATGAGCAGTTCTTC

CDR3 length: 14
V gene: TRBV2
J gene: TRBJ2-1
D gene: .
clone size: .
CDR3 protein: CASSVSRGSDEQFF
CDR3 DNA: TGTGCCAGCAGTGTGTCTAGGGGAAGCGATGAGCAGTTCTTC

CDR3 length: 15
V gene: TRBV9
J gene: TRBJ2-5
D gene: .
clone size: few
CDR3 protein: CASSVAPAGQETQYF
CDR3 DNA: TGTGCCAGCAGCGTAGCTCCCGCAGGTCAAGAGACCCAGTACTTC

CDR3 length: 15
V gene: TRBV9
J gene: TRBJ1-2
D gene: TRBD1
clone size: once
CDR3 protein: CASSVTGQGYYGYTF
CDR3 DNA: TGTGCCAGCAGCGTAACAGGACAGGGGTACTATGGCTACACCTTC

CDR3 length: 15
V gene: TRBV29-1
J gene: TRBJ1-3
D gene: .
clone size: .
CDR3 protein: CSPAGHQRRGNTIYF
CDR3 DNA: TGCAGTCCTGCAGGACATCAGAGAAGGGGAAACACCATATATTTT

CDR3 length: 13
V gene: TRBV7-6
J gene: TRBJ1-1
D gene: .
clone size: .
CDR3 protein: CASSVDSYTEAFF
CDR3 DNA: TGTGCCAGCAGCGTAGACAGTTACACTGAAGCTTTCTTT

CDR3 length: 14
V gene: TRBV7-3
J gene: TRBJ2-3
D gene: .
clone size: once
CDR3 protein: CASSPSYHTDTQYF
CDR3 DNA: TGTGCCAGCAGCCCCTCCTACCACACAGATACGCAGTATTTT

CDR3 length: 15
V gene: TRBV30
J gene: TRBJ2-7
D gene: TRBD1
clone size: once
CDR3 protein: CAWSGLYRGRYEQYF
CDR3 DNA: TGTGCCTGGAGTGGTCTATACAGGGGTCGATACGAGCAGTACTTC

CDR3 length: 16
V gene: TRBV7-6
J gene: TRBJ2-1
D gene: .
clone size: .
CDR3 protein: CASSLGAGLLYNEQFF
CDR3 DNA: TGTGCCAGCAGCTTAGGGGCCGGACTACTCTACAATGAGCAGTTCTTC

CDR3 length: 15
V gene: TRBV27
J gene: TRBJ1-1
D gene: .
clone size: once
CDR3 protein: CASSPWGGMNTEAFF
CDR3 DNA: TGTGCCAGCAGCCCTTGGGGCGGTATGAACACTGAAGCTTTCTTT

CDR3 length: 12
V gene: TRBV15
J gene: TRBJ2-1
D gene: .
clone size: .
CDR3 protein: CATSAGYNEQFF
CDR3 DNA: TGTGCCACCAGCGCGGGTTACAATGAGCAGTTCTTC

CDR3 length: 15
V gene: TRBV4-1
J gene: TRBJ1-5
D gene: .
clone size: once
CDR3 protein: CASSLYRDSNQPQHF
CDR3 DNA: TGCGCCAGCAGCCTATACAGGGATAGCAATCAGCCCCAGCATTTT

CDR3 length: 17
V gene: TRBV5-1
J gene: TRBJ1-2
D gene: TRBD1
clone size: .
CDR3 protein: CASSLTGTGTQLDGYTF
CDR3 DNA: TGCGCCAGCAGCTTAACCGGGACAGGGACCCAACTAGATGGCTACACCTTC

CDR3 length: 11
V gene: TRBV6-6
J gene: TRBJ1-1
D gene: TRBD1
clone size: .
CDR3 protein: CASATTGGAFF
CDR3 DNA: TGTGCCAGCGCGACTACAGGGGGAGCTTTCTTT

CDR3 length: 19
V gene: TRBV4-2
J gene: TRBJ2-5
D gene: TRBD2
clone size: .
CDR3 protein: CASSEHWRKTASGQETQYF
CDR3 DNA: TGTGCCAGCAGCGAGCATTGGAGGAAAACTGCTAGCGGGCAAGAGACCCAGTACTTC

CDR3 length: 13
V gene: TRBV29-1
J gene: TRBJ1-1
D gene: TRBD1
clone size: few
CDR3 protein: CSVTQGEDTEAFF
CDR3 DNA: TGCAGCGTCACGCAGGGGGAGGACACTGAAGCTTTCTTT

CDR3 length: 14
V gene: TRBV6-6
J gene: TRBJ2-1
D gene: .
clone size: .
CDR3 protein: CASSSTRGSNEQFF
CDR3 DNA: TGTGCCAGCAGTTCCACCCGGGGGTCCAATGAGCAGTTCTTC

CDR3 length: 17
V gene: TRBV19
J gene: TRBJ1-4
D gene: TRBD1
clone size: .
CDR3 protein: CASSPGTGVGGNEKLFF
CDR3 DNA: TGTGCCAGTAGCCCCGGGACAGGGGTTGGGGGAAATGAAAAACTGTTTTTT

CDR3 length: 15
V gene: TRBV5-1
J gene: TRBJ1-1
D gene: .
clone size: .
CDR3 protein: CASSLRSGVNTEAFF
CDR3 DNA: TGCGCCAGCAGCTTGAGGTCAGGTGTGAACACTGAAGCTTTCTTT

CDR3 length: 19
V gene: TRBV28
J gene: TRBJ2-5
D gene: TRBD2
clone size: few
CDR3 protein: CASSLLGGTSGRRGETQYF
CDR3 DNA: TGTGCCAGCAGTTTATTAGGGGGCACTAGCGGGAGGAGAGGAGAGACCCAGTACTTC

CDR3 length: 16
V gene: TRBV4-2
J gene: TRBJ2-7
D gene: .
clone size: .
CDR3 protein: CASSQDVNSGSYEQYF
CDR3 DNA: TGTGCCAGCAGCCAAGATGTTAATAGCGGTTCCTACGAGCAGTACTTC